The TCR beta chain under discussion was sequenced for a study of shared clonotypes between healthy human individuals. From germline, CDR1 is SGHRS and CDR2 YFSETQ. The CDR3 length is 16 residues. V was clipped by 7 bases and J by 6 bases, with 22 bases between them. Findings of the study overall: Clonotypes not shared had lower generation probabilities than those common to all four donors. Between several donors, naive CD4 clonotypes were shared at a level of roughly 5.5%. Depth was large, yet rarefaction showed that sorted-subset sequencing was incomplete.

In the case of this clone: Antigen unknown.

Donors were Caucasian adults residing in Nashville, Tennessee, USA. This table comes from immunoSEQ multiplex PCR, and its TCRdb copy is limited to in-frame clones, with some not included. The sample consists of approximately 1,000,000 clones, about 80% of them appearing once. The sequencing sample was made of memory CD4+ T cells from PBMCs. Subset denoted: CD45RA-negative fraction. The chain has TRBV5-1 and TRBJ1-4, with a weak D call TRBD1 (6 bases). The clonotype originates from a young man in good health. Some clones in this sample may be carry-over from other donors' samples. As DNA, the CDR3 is TGCGCCAGCCGAGGGTTGATGGGGGCCGGGGATGAAAAACTGTTTTTT. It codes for CASRGLMGAGDEKLFF.